Listed below are T cell receptor beta chains from one sample, sequenced in a study of blood T cell repertoires in COVID-19. Repertoires were generated with immunoSEQ multiplex PCR, while TCRdb's copy carries only in-frame clones and drops some. The sample lists tens of thousands of clones, over 75% occurring once. The source material was peripheral blood. The receptor set was obtained from a man aged 55 to 70 with active COVID-19. The CDR3 runs from the conserved cysteine through the conserved F or W. Each record gives: clone size, V gene, D gene, J gene, CDR3 protein, CDR3 DNA. A D gene is named only where the DNA matches it firmly. Clone size is given for some rows only: seen once, a few or many times, or a class if the clone is expanded.

-	TRBV12-3/TRBV12-4	TRBD1	TRBJ1-2	CASGRQGIGYTF	TGTGCCAGCGGGAGACAGGGCATCGGCTACACCTTC
-	TRBV5-4	TRBD1	TRBJ2-5	CASSSKIQGSAETQYF	TGTGCCAGCAGCTCGAAAATACAGGGGTCCGCAGAGACCCAGTACTTC
-	TRBV6-5	-	TRBJ1-2	CASSYSRGYGGYTF	TGTGCCAGCAGTTACTCTAGGGGCTATGGTGGCTACACCTTC
-	TRBV6-2/TRBV6-3	-	TRBJ2-3	CASSTHTDTQYF	TGTGCCAGCAGTACTCACACAGATACGCAGTATTTT
-	TRBV18	-	TRBJ1-2	CASSLDRHYGYTF	TGTGCCAGCTCACTCGACAGGCACTATGGCTACACCTTC
-	TRBV5-8	-	TRBJ2-5	CASSRGLLETQYF	TGTGCCAGCAGCCGGGGGTTATTAGAGACCCAGTACTTC
-	TRBV29-1	-	TRBJ1-2	CSVEVPQGNPSYGYTF	TGCAGCGTTGAAGTCCCCCAGGGAAACCCATCCTATGGCTACACCTTC
-	TRBV7-9	TRBD1	TRBJ2-5	CASSPTGGPQETQYF	TGTGCCAGCAGCCCAACAGGGGGCCCCCAAGAGACCCAGTACTTC
-	TRBV3-1/TRBV3-2	-	TRBJ2-4	CASSQSYGNIQYF	TGTGCCAGCAGCCAATCCTACGGAAACATTCAGTACTTC
-	TRBV29-1	TRBD2	TRBJ2-7	CSVGTSGGYEQYF	TGCAGCGTTGGGACTAGCGGGGGGTACGAGCAGTACTTC
once	TRBV29-1	-	TRBJ2-5	CSVDSPETQYF	TGCAGCGTTGATTCTCCAGAGACCCAGTACTTC
-	TRBV6-2/TRBV6-3	-	TRBJ1-5	CASSPRGNRNQPQHF	TGTGCCAGCAGCCCTAGAGGTAATAGAAATCAGCCCCAGCATTTT
few	TRBV10-3	TRBD2	TRBJ2-3	CAISEVLAGERDTQYF	TGTGCCATCAGTGAGGTGTTAGCGGGGGAGCGAGATACGCAGTATTTT
-	TRBV4-3	TRBD2	TRBJ2-5	CASSQSPSGVQETQYF	TGCGCCAGCAGCCAATCTCCTAGCGGAGTCCAAGAGACCCAGTACTTC
-	TRBV6-2/TRBV6-3	TRBD2	TRBJ2-3	CASSSRDRKTPGLAPDTQYF	TGTGCCAGCAGTTCTAGGGACAGGAAAACACCGGGACTAGCGCCAGATACGCAGTATTTT
-	TRBV4-2	TRBD2	TRBJ2-1	CASSQAGGWLGEQFF	TGTGCCAGCAGCCAAGCGGGAGGGTGGTTGGGTGAGCAGTTCTTC
-	TRBV15	TRBD1	TRBJ2-7	CATSRDRSYEQYF	TGTGCCACCAGCAGGGACAGGTCCTACGAGCAGTACTTC
-	TRBV6-5	-	TRBJ2-1	CASSYDTLLTNEQFF	TGTGCCAGCAGTTACGACACTCTTCTCACCAATGAGCAGTTCTTC
-	TRBV11-2	-	TRBJ2-3	CASSLVPGRWGTYTQYF	TGTGCCAGCAGCTTAGTCCCGGGACGCTGGGGGACATATACGCAGTATTTT